This T cell receptor beta chain stems from a study of OX40 agonist ivuxolimab in advanced cancers. Study-wide results and limits: Average numbers of expanded clones were greater in CD8+ T cells than in CD4+.

The V gene lost 2 bases and the J gene lost 4 bases, with 9 bases spanning the gap. Germline V gene lookup returns CDR1 GTSNPN and CDR2 SVGIG (reference sequence). The CDR3 is 13 amino acids. Measured with immunoSEQ multiplex PCR; TCRdb has only the in-frame clones, and not every one. The sample includes about 75,000 clones, over 85% of them seen just once. Regarding this clone: Its target is not known.

This chain joins TRBV30 and TRBJ2-1; no clear D gene. The sequence was collected from an adult with an advanced solid tumor such as melanoma, head and neck, liver or kidney cancer. The specimen comprised CD4+ or CD8+ T cells sorted from blood, sampled in a trial of the OX40 agonist ivuxolimab. The DNA for the CDR3 is TGTGCCTGGAGTTCGACGGATTACAATGAGCAGTTCTTC. It encodes CAWSSTDYNEQFF.